This TCR beta chain was recorded in a study of regulatory T cells in long-lasting Graves disease. The CDR3 runs to 16 residues. Germline V gene data show CDR1 as SGHAT and CDR2 as FQNNGV. J gave up 3 bases and V 4 bases, and 2 bases lay outside the gene matches. The TCR beta library used iRepertoire HTBI primers with Arm-PCR amplification of CDR3. TCRdb re-derived calls from the multiplex PCR reads in MiXCR, one entry per CDR3 protein. The data contain a few hundred thousand distinct CDR3 sequences, more than 15% of them singletons. Sample time point: newly diagnosed GD, antithyroid drugs for less than 3 months. Preparation of the TCR library used RNA extracted from PBMCs. Per American Thyroid Association guidelines, Graves' disease was diagnosed. The data were also submitted as part of a second study, on T cells in Graves' hyperthyroidism and ophthalmopathy. In that study: Carried out on the TCR CDR3, a first-round RT-PCR used the HTBI primer set. Blood shared most expanded thyroid clonotypes above 0.001.

The chain uses TRBV11-2 and TRBJ2-5, with 16 nucleotides matching TRBD2. This receptor was identified in a woman aged 25-40 years with Graves disease. Material: peripheral blood mononuclear cells (PBMCs), obtained at new diagnosis, from a patient treated with antithyroid drugs. CDR3 region: CASSSGLAGGKETQYF. As DNA, the CDR3 is TGTGCCAGCAGCTCGGGACTAGCGGGGGGGAAAGAGACCCAGTACTTC.